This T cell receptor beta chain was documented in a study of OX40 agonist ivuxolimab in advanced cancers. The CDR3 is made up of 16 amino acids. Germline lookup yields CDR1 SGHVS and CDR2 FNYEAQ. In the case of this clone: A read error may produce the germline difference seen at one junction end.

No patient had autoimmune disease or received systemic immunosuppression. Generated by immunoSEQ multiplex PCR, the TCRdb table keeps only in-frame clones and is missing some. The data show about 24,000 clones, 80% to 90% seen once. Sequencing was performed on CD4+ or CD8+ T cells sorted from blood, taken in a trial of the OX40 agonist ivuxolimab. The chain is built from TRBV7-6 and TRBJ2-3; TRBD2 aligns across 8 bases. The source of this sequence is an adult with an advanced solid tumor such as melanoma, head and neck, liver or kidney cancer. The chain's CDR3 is CAGSLEWGLAGDTQYF. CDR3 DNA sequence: TGTGCCGGCAGCTTAGAGTGGGGTCTAGCGGGAGATACGCAGTATTTT.